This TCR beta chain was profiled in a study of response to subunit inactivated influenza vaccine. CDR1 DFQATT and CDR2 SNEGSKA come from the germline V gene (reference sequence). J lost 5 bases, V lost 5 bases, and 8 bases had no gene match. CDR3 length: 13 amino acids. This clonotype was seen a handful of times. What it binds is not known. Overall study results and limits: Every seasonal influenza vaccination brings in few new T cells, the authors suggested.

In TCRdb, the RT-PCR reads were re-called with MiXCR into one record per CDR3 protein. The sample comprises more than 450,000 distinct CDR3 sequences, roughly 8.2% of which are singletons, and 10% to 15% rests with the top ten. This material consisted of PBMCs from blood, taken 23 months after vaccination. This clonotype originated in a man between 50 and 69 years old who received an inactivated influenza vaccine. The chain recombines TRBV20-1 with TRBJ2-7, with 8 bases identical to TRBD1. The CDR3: CSAPRTGYNEQYF. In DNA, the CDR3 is TGCAGTGCTCCCCGGACAGGGTATAACGAGCAGTACTTC.